This record looks at one T cell receptor beta chain sequence and its context. Its antigen is currently unknown. TCRdb re-analysed the RT-PCR reads in MiXCR, keeping a single row per CDR3 protein. The table includes around 4,200 distinct CDR3 sequences, 73% detected once. The data stem from a study of yellow fever vaccine responses in identical twins. Study results and caveats: Reportedly, twins' vaccine T cell responses looked partly convergent and partly personalized.

Germline V lookup: CDR1 MNHEY, CDR2 SVGEGT. Trimming cost V 0 bases and J 4 bases; bases outside gene matches: 8. This CDR3 contains 16 residues. This sequence joins TRBV6-2 or TRBV6-3 and TRBJ1-2; 7 bases line up with TRBD1. The sample was T cells from blood (PBMCs), unsorted or a sorted subset (not recorded which), taken before or after yellow fever vaccination (not recorded which). The sequence derives from a woman in her late teens or twenties who received the yellow fever vaccine. In DNA form, the CDR3 reads TGTGCCAGCAGTTACTCACCCGACAGGGTGGGCTATGGCTACACCTTC. Encoded protein: CASSYSPDRVGYGYTF.